This paragraph reports one T cell receptor beta chain. Its cognate antigen is unknown. The sample is drawn from a study of cytomegalovirus exposure and HLA in healthy donors. Study details: Out of roughly 170 million T cells, an earlier analysis found roughly 110 million unique TCR beta sequences in total. Most genotyped donors, 75% to 85% of 398, had Caucasian-associated genetic ancestry.

Study-wide results and limits: A later analysis reportedly identified an Asian-associated ancestry cluster as carrying fewer N-insertions than the roughly 670-donor mean. Some V segments (TRBV6-2 and TRBV6-3 among them) were excluded as indistinguishable.

The PCR employed 60 Vbeta primers together with 13 Jbeta primers. Clones were read by immunoSEQ multiplex PCR, and TCRdb kept only the in-frame ones, dropping some. This table has 150,000 to 170,000 clones, more than 75% appearing once. The germline V gene encodes CDR1 MNHEY and CDR2 SMNVEV (reference sequence). The junction had 5 bases not matched to a gene; V was cut back by 6 bases and J by 4 bases. The CDR3 spans 13 residues. The chain is built from TRBV27 and TRBJ2-7; 8 positions match TRBD1. Sequencing input: PBMCs. The clonotype was recovered from a woman between 35 and 50 years old in good health and CMV-seropositive. The CDR3 DNA is TGTGCCAGCAGAGGACAGGGACCTTACGAGCAGTACTTC. This encodes CASRGQGPYEQYF.